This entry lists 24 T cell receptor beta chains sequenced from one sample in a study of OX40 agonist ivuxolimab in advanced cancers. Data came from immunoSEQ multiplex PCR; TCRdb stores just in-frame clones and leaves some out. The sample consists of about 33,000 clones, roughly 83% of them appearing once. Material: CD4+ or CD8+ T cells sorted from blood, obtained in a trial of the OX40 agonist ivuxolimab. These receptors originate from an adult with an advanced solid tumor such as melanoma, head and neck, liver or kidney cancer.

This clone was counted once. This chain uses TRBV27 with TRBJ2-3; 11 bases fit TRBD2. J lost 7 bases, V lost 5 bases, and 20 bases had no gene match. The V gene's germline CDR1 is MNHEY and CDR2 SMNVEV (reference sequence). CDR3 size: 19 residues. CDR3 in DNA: TGTGCCAGCAGTCCAAAAACCTTAACTAGCGGGAGAATCTTAAATACGCAGTATTTT. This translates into CASSPKTLTSGRILNTQYF.

The DNA for the CDR3 is TGTGCCAGCACCTTCGGCGGGGGAATAGGATACGAGCAGTACTTC. It yields the protein CASTFGGGIGYEQYF. The chain is built from TRBV6-5 and TRBJ2-7, with 7 bases that match TRBD2. CDR1 and CDR2 (germline): MNHEY, SVGAGI. The CDR3 covers 15 residues. Losses at the gene ends were 7 bases for V and 4 bases for J; bases not matched to a gene: 13.

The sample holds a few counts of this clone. This CDR3 is CASSQVQGTDQPQHF. In DNA form, the CDR3 reads TGCGCCAGCAGCCAAGTACAGGGCACCGATCAGCCCCAGCATTTT. The chain recombines TRBV4-1 with TRBJ1-5; tentatively, D is TRBD1 (6 bases). V shed 1 base and J shed 5 bases, with 12 bases lying between them. Per the germline V gene, CDR1 is MGHRA and CDR2 is YSYEKL. This CDR3 has 15 residues.

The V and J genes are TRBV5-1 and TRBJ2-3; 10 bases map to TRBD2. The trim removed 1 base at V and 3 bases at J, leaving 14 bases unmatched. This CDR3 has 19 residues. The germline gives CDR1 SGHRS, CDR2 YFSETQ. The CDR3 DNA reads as TGCGCCAGCAGCTTGCTCTCTAGCGGGAGTGAGAGGATAACAGATACGCAGTATTTT. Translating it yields CASSLLSSGSERITDTQYF.

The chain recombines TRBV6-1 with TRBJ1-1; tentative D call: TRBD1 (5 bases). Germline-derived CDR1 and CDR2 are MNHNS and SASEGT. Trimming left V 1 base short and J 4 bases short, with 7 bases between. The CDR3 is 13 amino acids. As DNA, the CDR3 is TGTGCCAGCAGTGAAGTGGGGGGCACTGAAGCTTTCTTT. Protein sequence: CASSEVGGTEAFF.

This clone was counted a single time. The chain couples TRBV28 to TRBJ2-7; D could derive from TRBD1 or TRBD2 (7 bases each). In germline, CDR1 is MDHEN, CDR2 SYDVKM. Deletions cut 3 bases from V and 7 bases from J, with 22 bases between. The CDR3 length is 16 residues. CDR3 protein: CASSLPGGGTWGEQYF. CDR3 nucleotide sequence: TGTGCCAGCAGTTTGCCAGGGGGAGGGACCTGGGGGGAGCAGTACTTC.

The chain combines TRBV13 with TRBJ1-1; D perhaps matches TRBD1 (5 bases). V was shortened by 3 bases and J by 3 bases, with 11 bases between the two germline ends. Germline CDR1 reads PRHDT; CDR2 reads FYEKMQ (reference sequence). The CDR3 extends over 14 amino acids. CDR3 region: CASSFRVGDTEAFF. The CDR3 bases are TGTGCCAGCAGCTTTAGGGTGGGGGACACTGAAGCTTTCTTT.

The CDR3 reads CASSLGGGNTEAFF. The DNA of the CDR3 is TGCGCCAGCAGCTTGGGGGGCGGGAACACTGAAGCTTTCTTT. The V and J genes are TRBV5-1 and TRBJ1-1; possible D gene TRBD1, 5 bases. CDR3 size: 14 residues. Trimming took off 0 bases at V and 1 base at J, with 7 bases between the two ends. From germline, CDR1 is SGHRS and CDR2 YFSETQ. Full variable domain (missing parts from reference TRBV5-1 and TRBJ1-1): KAGVTQTPRYLIKTRGQQVTLSCSPISGHRSVSWYQQTPGQGLQFLFEYFSETQRNKGNFPGRFSGRQFSNSRSEMNVSTLELGDSALYLCASSLGGGNTEAFFGQGTRLTVV.

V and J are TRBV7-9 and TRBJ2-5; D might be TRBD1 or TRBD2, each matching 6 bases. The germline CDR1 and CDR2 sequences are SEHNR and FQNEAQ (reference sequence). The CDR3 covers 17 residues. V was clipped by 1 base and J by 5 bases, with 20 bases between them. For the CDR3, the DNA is TGTGCCAGCAGCTTAGGCTCCCGGGGGCTAGGGCGCGAGACCCAGTACTTC. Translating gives CASSLGSRGLGRETQYF.

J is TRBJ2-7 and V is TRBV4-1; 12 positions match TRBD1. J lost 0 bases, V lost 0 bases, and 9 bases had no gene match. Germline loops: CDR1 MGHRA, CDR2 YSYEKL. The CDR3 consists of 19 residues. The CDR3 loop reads CASSQEGQGARGYSYEQYF. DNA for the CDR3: TGCGCCAGCAGCCAAGAGGGACAGGGGGCGCGAGGGTACTCCTACGAGCAGTACTTC.

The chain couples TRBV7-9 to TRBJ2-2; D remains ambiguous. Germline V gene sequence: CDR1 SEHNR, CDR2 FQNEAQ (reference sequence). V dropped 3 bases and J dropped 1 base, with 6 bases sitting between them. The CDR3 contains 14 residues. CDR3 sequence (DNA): TGTGCCAGCAGCTTTTCCGAGAACACCGGGGAGCTGTTTTTT. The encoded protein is CASSFSENTGELFF.

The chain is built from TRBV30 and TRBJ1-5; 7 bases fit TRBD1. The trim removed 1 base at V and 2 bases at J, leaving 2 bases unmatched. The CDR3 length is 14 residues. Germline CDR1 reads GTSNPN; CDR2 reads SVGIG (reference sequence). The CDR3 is CAWSAGTGNQPQHF. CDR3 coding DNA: TGTGCCTGGAGTGCCGGGACAGGCAATCAGCCCCAGCATTTT. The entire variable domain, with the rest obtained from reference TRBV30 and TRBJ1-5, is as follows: SQTIHQWPATLVQPVGSPLSLECTVEGTSNPNLYWYRQAAGRGLQLLFYSVGIGQISSEVPQNLSASRPQDRQFILSSKKLLLSDSGFYLCAWSAGTGNQPQHFGDGTRLSIL.

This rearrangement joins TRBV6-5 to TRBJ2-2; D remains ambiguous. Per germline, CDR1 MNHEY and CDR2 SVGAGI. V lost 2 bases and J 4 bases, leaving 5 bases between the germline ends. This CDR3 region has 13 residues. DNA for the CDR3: TGTGCCAGCAGTTACGGTGGCACCGGGGAGCTGTTTTTT. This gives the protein CASSYGGTGELFF.

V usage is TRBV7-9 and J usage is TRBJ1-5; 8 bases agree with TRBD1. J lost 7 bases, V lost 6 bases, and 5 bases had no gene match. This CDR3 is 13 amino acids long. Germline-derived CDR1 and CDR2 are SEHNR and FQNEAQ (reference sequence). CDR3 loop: CASSLSGGQPQHF. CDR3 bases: TGTGCCAGCAGTCTATCAGGGGGCCAGCCCCAGCATTTT.

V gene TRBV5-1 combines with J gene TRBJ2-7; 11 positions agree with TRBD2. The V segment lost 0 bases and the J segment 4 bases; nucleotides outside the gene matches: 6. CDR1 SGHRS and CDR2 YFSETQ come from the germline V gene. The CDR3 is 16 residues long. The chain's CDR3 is CASSLVAGGSQYEQYF. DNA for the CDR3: TGCGCCAGCAGCTTGGTAGCGGGAGGGTCACAGTACGAGCAGTACTTC.

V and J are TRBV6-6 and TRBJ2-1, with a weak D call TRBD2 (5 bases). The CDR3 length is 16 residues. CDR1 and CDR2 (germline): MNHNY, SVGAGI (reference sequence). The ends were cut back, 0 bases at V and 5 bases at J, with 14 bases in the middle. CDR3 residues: CASSYSRIGVDNEQFF. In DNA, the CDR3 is TGTGCCAGCAGTTACTCGAGAATCGGGGTTGACAATGAGCAGTTCTTC.

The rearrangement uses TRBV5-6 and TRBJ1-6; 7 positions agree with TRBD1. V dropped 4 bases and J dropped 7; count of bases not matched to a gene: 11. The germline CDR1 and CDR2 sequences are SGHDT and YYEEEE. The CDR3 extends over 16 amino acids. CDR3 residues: CASSTRQGVRNSPLHF. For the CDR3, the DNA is TGTGCCAGCAGCACTCGACAGGGTGTTCGGAATTCACCCCTCCACTTT.

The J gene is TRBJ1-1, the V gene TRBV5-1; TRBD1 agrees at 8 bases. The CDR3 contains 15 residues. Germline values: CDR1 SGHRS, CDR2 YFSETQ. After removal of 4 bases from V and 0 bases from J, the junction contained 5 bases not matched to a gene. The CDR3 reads CASSGGQGLNTEAFF. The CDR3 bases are TGCGCCAGCAGCGGAGGACAGGGATTGAACACTGAAGCTTTCTTT. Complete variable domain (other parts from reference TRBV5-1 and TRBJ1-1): KAGVTQTPRYLIKTRGQQVTLSCSPISGHRSVSWYQQTPGQGLQFLFEYFSETQRNKGNFPGRFSGRQFSNSRSEMNVSTLELGDSALYLCASSGGQGLNTEAFFGQGTRLTVV.

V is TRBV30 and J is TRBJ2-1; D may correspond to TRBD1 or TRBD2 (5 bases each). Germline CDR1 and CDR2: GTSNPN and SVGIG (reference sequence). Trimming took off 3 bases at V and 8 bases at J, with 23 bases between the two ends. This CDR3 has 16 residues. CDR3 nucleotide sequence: TGTGCCTGGAGCCCCGGGACCGGGTACTTCGGGGATGAGCAGTTCTTC. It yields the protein CAWSPGTGYFGDEQFF.

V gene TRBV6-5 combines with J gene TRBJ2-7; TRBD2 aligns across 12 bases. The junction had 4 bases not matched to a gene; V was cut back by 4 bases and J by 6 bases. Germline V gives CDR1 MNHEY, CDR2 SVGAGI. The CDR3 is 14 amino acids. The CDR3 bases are TGTGCCAGCAGTTCGTGGACTAGCGGGACCGAGCAGTACTTC. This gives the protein CASSSWTSGTEQYF.

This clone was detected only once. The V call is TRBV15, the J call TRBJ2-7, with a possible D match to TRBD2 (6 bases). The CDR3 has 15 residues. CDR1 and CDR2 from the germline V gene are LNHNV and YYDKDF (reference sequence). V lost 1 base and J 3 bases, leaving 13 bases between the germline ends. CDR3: CATSRALGRLYEQYF. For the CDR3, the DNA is TGTGCCACCAGCAGAGCCCTCGGGAGACTCTACGAGCAGTACTTC.

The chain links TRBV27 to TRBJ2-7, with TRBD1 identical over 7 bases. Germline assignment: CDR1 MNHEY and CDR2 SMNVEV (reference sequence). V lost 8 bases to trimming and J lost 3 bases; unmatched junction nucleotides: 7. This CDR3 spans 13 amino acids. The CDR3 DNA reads TGTGCCAGCTTTGGGGCAGGGGGCTACGAGCAGTACTTC. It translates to CASFGAGGYEQYF.

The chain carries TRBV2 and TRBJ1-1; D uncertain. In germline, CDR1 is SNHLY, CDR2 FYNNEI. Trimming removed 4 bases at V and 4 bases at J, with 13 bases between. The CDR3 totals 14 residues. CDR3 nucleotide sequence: TGTGCCAGCAGTGGGGCCAGTGAGGGCACTGAAGCTTTCTTT. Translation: CASSGASEGTEAFF. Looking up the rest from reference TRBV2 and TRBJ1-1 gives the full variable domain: EPEVTQTPSHQVTQMGQEVILRCVPISNHLYFYWYRQILGQKVEFLVSFYNNEISEKSEIFDDQFSVERPDGSNFTLKIRSTKLEDSAMYFCASSGASEGTEAFFGQGTRLTVV.

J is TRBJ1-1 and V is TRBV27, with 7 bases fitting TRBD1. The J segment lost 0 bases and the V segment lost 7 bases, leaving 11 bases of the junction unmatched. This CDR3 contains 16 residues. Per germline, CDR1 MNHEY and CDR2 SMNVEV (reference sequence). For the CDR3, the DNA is TGTGCCAGCACCCCAGGGGGAACGTACATGAACACTGAAGCTTTCTTT. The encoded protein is CASTPGGTYMNTEAFF.